The sequence of this TCR beta chain was determined in a study of shared clonotypes between healthy human individuals. Study observations and caveats: About 5% was the fraction of naive CD4 clonotypes found shared across several donors.

Germline V lookup: CDR1 SGDLS, CDR2 YYNGEE. Trimming removed 2 bases from V and 4 bases from J; junction bases left unmatched: 2. The CDR3 length is 14 residues. Details on this clone: Its cognate antigen is unknown. Different DNA sequences within this sample yield the same CDR3.

Profiled with immunoSEQ multiplex PCR; TCRdb holds only in-frame clones, not every one. This table holds roughly 2.2 million clones, 92% found once. The sample taken for sequencing was naive CD4+ T cells from PBMCs. The subset: CD45RA+ positively selected. The origin of this receptor is a man aged 18 to 30 in good health. Some clones in this sample may be carry-over from other donors' samples. The chain combines TRBV9 with TRBJ2-2, with 7 bases fitting TRBD2. CDR3 sequence reads: CASSVGGSTGELFF. The CDR3 nucleotides are TGTGCCAGCAGCGTCGGCGGGAGCACCGGGGAGCTGTTTTTT.